Listed here are 6 T cell receptor beta chains from one sample, sequenced in a study of blood T cell repertoires in COVID-19. Profiling relied on immunoSEQ multiplex PCR, and the TCRdb table lists in-frame clones only, not all of them. The sample consists of 200,000 to 300,000 clones, approximately 86% of them appearing once. The source material was PBMCs or T cells enriched from blood (not recorded which). These TCRs come from a woman aged 35 to 49 with acute COVID-19.

J is TRBJ2-1 and V is TRBV4-1; 8 bases agree with TRBD2. CDR1 and CDR2 from the germline V gene are MGHRA and YSYEKL. This CDR3 is built from 15 residues. V lost 1 base, J lost 7 bases, and 6 bases stayed unmatched. CDR3 sequence: CASSQVAGTSNEQFF. The CDR3 region has the DNA TGCGCCAGCAGCCAAGTAGCGGGAACCTCTAATGAGCAGTTCTTC.

The chain joins TRBV19 to TRBJ2-7, with D unresolved. This CDR3 region has 14 residues. Trimming pared 1 base from V and 0 bases from J, leaving 7 bases between. Germline lookup yields CDR1 LNHDA and CDR2 SQIVND (reference sequence). CDR3 nucleotides: TGTGCCAGTAGTATAGTCCACAGCTCCTACGAGCAGTACTTC. Translating it yields CASSIVHSSYEQYF.

V gene TRBV21-1 combines with J gene TRBJ1-2; the D call in the table, TRBD1, was not verified against the DNA. TRBV21-1 is a pseudogene segment. This CDR3 region has 15 residues. This chain's CDR3 is CASRPKEDRADGYTF. The CDR3 DNA reads as TGTGCCAGCAGACCTAAGGAGGACAGGGCCGATGGCTACACCTTC.

V and J are TRBV11-2 and TRBJ1-6; 10 positions match TRBD1. The CDR3 extends over 15 amino acids. Germline loops: CDR1 SGHAT, CDR2 FQNNGV. Trimming cost V 4 bases and J 9 bases; bases outside gene matches: 6. CDR3 residues: CASSYGTGEISPLHF. The CDR3 DNA sequence: TGTGCCAGCAGCTACGGGACAGGGGAAATTTCACCCCTCCACTTT.

The chain joins TRBV4-1 to TRBJ2-7, with 8 bases that match TRBD2. J was trimmed by 4 bases and V by 0 bases; bases with no gene match: 8. The CDR3 runs to 16 residues. Per the germline V gene, CDR1 is MGHRA and CDR2 is YSYEKL. CDR3 DNA: TGCGCCAGCAGCCAAGAAGACCTAGCGGGCAATTACGAGCAGTACTTC. Protein sequence: CASSQEDLAGNYEQYF.

The chain joins TRBV5-5 to TRBJ1-2, with 11 bases lining up with TRBD1. V lost 4 bases to trimming and J lost 0 bases; unmatched junction nucleotides: 5. Looked up from germline, CDR1 is SGHKS and CDR2 is YYEKEE (reference sequence). The CDR3 length is 16 residues. The CDR3, as DNA: TGTGCCAGCAGCAGAGGACAGGGGGCAGCTAACTATGGCTACACCTTC. It codes for CASSRGQGAANYGYTF. Full variable domain (missing parts from reference TRBV5-5 and TRBJ1-2): DAGVTQSPTHLIKTRGQQVTLRCSPISGHKSVSWYQQVLGQGPQFIFQYYEKEERGRGNFPDRFSARQFPNYSSELNVNALLLGDSALYLCASSRGQGAANYGYTFGSGTRLTVV.